There are a few counts of the clone carrying this TCR beta chain. Its target is unknown. Unmatched junction bases numbered 9, after V lost 5 bases and J lost 1 base. Germline V gene data show CDR1 as SEHNR and CDR2 as FQNEAQ (reference sequence). This CDR3 region has 16 residues. TCRdb re-called the reads through MiXCR, storing one row per CDR3 protein. The sample shows roughly 630,000 distinct CDR3 sequences, 20% to 30% of them seen only once. This sample is drawn from a study of T cell repertoires in cytomegalovirus infection. Study-level background: Shared public TCR beta signatures pointed to both CMV infection and a matching HLA type.

Study-level findings and limits: HLA-C-restricted CMV-specific TCR beta clonotypes were dominant in the ex vivo response. Of the TCR beta families, the public ones yielded a cumulative frequency that identified carriers of CMV plus the relevant HLA.

The sequencing sample was made of CD8+ T cells from PBMCs. The V and J genes are TRBV7-9 and TRBJ1-1, with 8 bases matching TRBD1. This TCR was recovered from a human donor in good health (CMV status not recorded). Some clones in this sample may be carry-over from other donors' samples. The CDR3 spells CASSAWTGQQNTEAFF. The CDR3 region has the DNA TGTGCCAGCAGCGCTTGGACAGGGCAGCAGAACACTGAAGCTTTCTTT. The entire variable domain, with the rest obtained from reference TRBV7-9 and TRBJ1-1, is as follows: DTGVSQNPRHKITKRGQNVTFRCDPISEHNRLYWYRQTLGQGPEFLTYFQNEAQLEKSRLLSDRFSAERPKGSFSTLEIQRTEQGDSAMYLCASSAWTGQQNTEAFFGQGTRLTVV.